These 2 T cell receptor beta chains share one sample of origin, sequenced in a study of long-term antiretroviral therapy in people with HIV. Survey-level resolution applied to immunoSEQ assay v3.0. Clones were read by immunoSEQ multiplex PCR, and TCRdb kept only the in-frame ones, dropping some. The data hold about 18,000 clones, with roughly nine tenths observed a single time. The starting material was unsorted PBMCs, obtained 3 years after starting antiretroviral therapy. These receptors came from a man aged 50-59 years with HIV.

The chain carries TRBV16 and TRBJ1-5; 8 nucleotides agree with TRBD1. The V gene's germline CDR1 is KGHSY and CDR2 FQNENV. This CDR3 has 15 residues. The J segment lost 5 bases and the V segment lost 4 bases, leaving 7 bases of the junction unmatched. The CDR3 is CASSRRDRIYQPQHF. CDR3 nucleotide sequence: TGTGCCAGCAGCCGCAGGGACAGGATTTATCAGCCCCAGCATTTT.

Worth noting for this clone: At one of its ends the junction is not consistent with the germline gene, which may arise from a read error. The chain carries TRBV2 and TRBJ1-5, with no clear D. Germline V lookup: CDR1 SNHLY, CDR2 FYNNEI. The CDR3 contains 12 residues. The CDR3 bases are TGTGCCAGCAGGGAAGGAAATCAGCCCCAGCATTTT. Protein product: CASREGNQPQHF.